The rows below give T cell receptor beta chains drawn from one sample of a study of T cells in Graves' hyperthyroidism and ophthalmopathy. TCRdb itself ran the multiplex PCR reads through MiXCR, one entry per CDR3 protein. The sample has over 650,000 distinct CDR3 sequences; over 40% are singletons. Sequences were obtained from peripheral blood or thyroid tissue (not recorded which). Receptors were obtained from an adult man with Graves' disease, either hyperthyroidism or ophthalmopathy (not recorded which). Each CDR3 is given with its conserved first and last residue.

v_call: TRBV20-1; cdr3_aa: CSARTVNTGELFF
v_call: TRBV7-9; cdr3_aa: CASSLRDRSFEQYF
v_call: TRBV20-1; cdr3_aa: CSARSGTSGRAGVMNEQFF
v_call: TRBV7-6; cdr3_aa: CASSLVSGSAGELFF
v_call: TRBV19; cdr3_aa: CASSIGRTTPNQPQHF
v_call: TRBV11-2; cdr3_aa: CAGSLEHQAGEETQYF
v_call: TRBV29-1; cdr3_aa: CSGRGYQPQHF
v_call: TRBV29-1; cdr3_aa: CSVEVQANYGYTF
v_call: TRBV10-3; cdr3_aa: CAISESVEKLFF
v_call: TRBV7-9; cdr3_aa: CASSSGGQGAYGANVLTF
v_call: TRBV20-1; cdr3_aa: CSAEVGSSYEQYF
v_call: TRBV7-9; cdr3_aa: CASSPPPVTYEQYF
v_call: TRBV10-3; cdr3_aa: CASSYSSGVGGYTF
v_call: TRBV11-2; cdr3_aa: CASSQGGTGISYEQYF
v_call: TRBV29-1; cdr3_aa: CSASTGRETQYF